Listed below are T cell receptor beta chains from one sample, sequenced in a study of T cells in Graves' hyperthyroidism and ophthalmopathy. TCRdb processed the multiplex PCR reads anew with MiXCR; each CDR3 protein has one entry. The sample gives approximately 350,000 distinct CDR3 sequences, 13% to 15% of which show up once; about 20% is in the top ten. The sequenced sample was blood. These receptors were taken from a woman aged 55-75 years with Graves' ophthalmopathy. The CDR3 runs from the conserved cysteine through the conserved F or W. D genes are given only for firm matches. Size tells how often a clone was seen (once, few, many) or the class of an expanded clone, and some rows leave it out.

d_gene	v_gene	abundance	j_gene	CDR3nt	CDR3aa
NA	TRBV4-1	NA	TRBJ1-1	TGCGCCAGCAGCCCAGGTGGGGAGTCCCTGAACACTGAAGCTTTCTTT	CASSPGGESLNTEAFF
TRBD2	TRBV9	NA	TRBJ2-3	TGTGCCAGCAGCTCCCGGACTAGCGCGGCAGATACGCAGTATTTT	CASSSRTSAADTQYF
NA	TRBV27	few	TRBJ2-7	TGTGCCAGCAGTCGAAGACAGGACTACGAGCAGTACTTC	CASSRRQDYEQYF
TRBD1	TRBV6-2/TRBV6-3	NA	TRBJ2-7	TGTGCCAGCATTCCCGGGACAGGGACATACGAGCAGTACTTC	CASIPGTGTYEQYF
NA	TRBV20-1	many	TRBJ2-5	TGCAGTGCTACCGACTCTAGAACGGGGGAAGGAGAGACCCAGTACTTC	CSATDSRTGEGETQYF
NA	TRBV6-1	few	TRBJ2-2	TGTGCCAGCAGTCCTGGAGTAGATAGGTCCGGGGAGCTGTTTTTT	CASSPGVDRSGELFF
TRBD1	TRBV19	few	TRBJ1-5	TGTGCCAGTACCCGGACAGGGGGCCTCTATCAGCCCCAGCATTTT	CASTRTGGLYQPQHF
TRBD2	TRBV4-1	many	TRBJ2-7	TGCGCCAGCAGCCAAGATCTGGGAGGGAGGGCCCCCTACGAGCAGTACTTC	CASSQDLGGRAPYEQYF
TRBD1	TRBV7-3	many	TRBJ1-1	TGTGCCAGCAGGAAAGGGACAGTTGAAGCTTTCTTT	CASRKGTVEAFF
NA	TRBV10-3	NA	TRBJ2-7	TGTGCCATCAGTGAGGAGGTGAGGATCTACGAGCAGTACTTC	CAISEEVRIYEQYF
NA	TRBV30	many	TRBJ1-3	TGTGCCTGGAGTGAAAGGGGTCTTAGGAACACCATATATTTT	CAWSERGLRNTIYF
NA	TRBV6-1	many	TRBJ1-6	TGTGCCAGCAGACCTAGTCGGGCCCGCGGGTCACCCCTCCACTTT	CASRPSRARGSPLHF
NA	TRBV7-9	many	TRBJ1-1	TGTGCCAGCAGCTTAGTAAGGGTTGGGCCCCTAACTGAAGCTTTCTTT	CASSLVRVGPLTEAFF
NA	TRBV9	many	TRBJ1-2	TGTGCCAGCAGCGCACAGGCTAACTATGGCTACACCTTC	CASSAQANYGYTF
NA	TRBV19	NA	TRBJ2-1	TGTGCCAGCCGCTTCCGGGGGGCGAACAATGAGCAGTTCTTC	CASRFRGANNEQFF
TRBD2	TRBV7-2	many	TRBJ2-1	TGTGCCAGCAGCTTGGTCCGGGGCGGGGGTGAGCAGTTCTTC	CASSLVRGGGEQFF
NA	TRBV5-6	few	TRBJ2-7	TGTGCCAGCAGCTTAGAACGACCCTCCTACGAGCAGTACTTC	CASSLERPSYEQYF
TRBD1	TRBV28	many	TRBJ1-4	TGTGCCAGCAACTGGGGACAGGGAAGCGAAAAACTGTTTTTT	CASNWGQGSEKLFF
NA	TRBV10-3	NA	TRBJ2-1	TGTGCCATCAAGACGGGCGCGGGAGTAGGGGGGAATGAGCAGTTCTTC	CAIKTGAGVGGNEQFF
NA	TRBV28	many	TRBJ2-5	TGTGCCAGCAGTCCCGGGCCGGACAGCCAAGAGACCCAGTACTTC	CASSPGPDSQETQYF
TRBD2	TRBV7-2	many	TRBJ2-3	TGTGCCAGCAGCCTCCCTAGGGCTAGCGGGAGGTATACGCAGTATTTT	CASSLPRASGRYTQYF
TRBD2	TRBV5-1	NA	TRBJ2-3	TGCGCCAGCGCAAGATCCGGGACTAGCGGCGAAGGGGCGCAGTATTTT	CASARSGTSGEGAQYF
NA	TRBV6-1	NA	TRBJ2-3	TGTGCCAGCAGAAGACAGGTATCAGATACGCAGTATTTT	CASRRQVSDTQYF
NA	TRBV11-2	many	TRBJ2-7	TGTGCCAGCAGCTTAGAAGTGGACCTAACCTACGAGCAGTACTTC	CASSLEVDLTYEQYF
TRBD1	TRBV11-2	many	TRBJ2-7	TGTGCCAGCAGCCCCCTTGGAAGGCGGACAGGGGCTCCCTACGAGCAGTACTTC	CASSPLGRRTGAPYEQYF
TRBD2	TRBV14	few	TRBJ2-4	TGTGCCAGCAGCCGACTAGCGGGAGCCAAAAACATTCAGTACTTC	CASSRLAGAKNIQYF
TRBD2	TRBV28	few	TRBJ2-3	TGTGCCAGCAGTTTAGGGACTACCTTCACAGATACGCAGTATTTT	CASSLGTTFTDTQYF
TRBD2	TRBV6-1	few	TRBJ2-7	TGTGCCAGCAGCCCCGGGACTAGCGGGAGGGCACACGAGCAGTACTTC	CASSPGTSGRAHEQYF
NA	TRBV11-2	many	TRBJ2-5	TGTGCCAGCAGCTTAGGGACGTGGGTGGAGACCCAGTACTTC	CASSLGTWVETQYF
TRBD2	TRBV20-1	NA	TRBJ2-5	TGCAGTGCGAAAAACGGGAGGGGCGAGACCCAGTACTTC	CSAKNGRGETQYF
TRBD1	TRBV9	NA	TRBJ1-5	TGTGCCAGCAGCCCTACAGACAGGGGGGGGGACAATCAGCCCCAGCATTTT	CASSPTDRGGDNQPQHF
NA	TRBV2	many	TRBJ2-3	TGTGCCAGCAGTGTCGACCGAACGGAGGATACGCAGTATTTT	CASSVDRTEDTQYF
TRBD2	TRBV30	many	TRBJ2-3	TGTGCCTCAGAGCGGGAGGGAATAGAAGATACGCAGTATTTT	CASEREGIEDTQYF
NA	TRBV3-1	few	TRBJ2-3	TGTGCCAGCAGCCACAAGCCCCCCGGCGGGTATCGTACAGATACGCAGTATTTT	CASSHKPPGGYRTDTQYF
NA	TRBV28	many	TRBJ2-7	TGTGCCAGCAGTCAGCCGGGACTTTACTACGAGCAGTACTTC	CASSQPGLYYEQYF
TRBD1	TRBV28	many	TRBJ1-1	TGTGCCAGCAGTTTATTATGGACAGGACAGGCTTTAACGGAAGCTTTCTTT	CASSLLWTGQALTEAFF
TRBD1	TRBV29-1	NA	TRBJ2-5	TGCAGCGCCGGACAGGGGGACAGGGCCCAGTACTTC	CSAGQGDRAQYF